A selection of T cell receptor beta chains follows, all from one sample in a study of blood T cell repertoires in COVID-19. Generated by immunoSEQ multiplex PCR, the TCRdb table keeps only in-frame clones and is missing some. The repertoire has a few hundred thousand clones, about 85% of them found once; the top ten carry around 6%. The sample taken for sequencing was PBMCs or T cells enriched from blood (not recorded which). These receptors came from a woman under 40 who had recovered from COVID-19. The CDR3 runs from the conserved cysteine through the conserved F or W. A D gene is named only where the DNA matches it firmly. A clone size is listed for some rows: how often the clone was seen (once, few, many), or a class if it is expanded.

D gene	clone size	J gene	V gene	CDR3 DNA	CDR3 protein
.	.	TRBJ2-1	TRBV19	TGTGCCAGTAGTATGGGGGGGCTCGATGAGCAGTTCTTC	CASSMGGLDEQFF
.	.	TRBJ2-5	TRBV7-9	TGTGCCAGCAGCTTAAGCATCCCACAAGAGACCCAGTACTTC	CASSLSIPQETQYF
.	.	TRBJ1-2	TRBV24-1	TGTGCCACCAGTGATTCAGGGCGGGGGTTAGGGTATGGCTACACCTTC	CATSDSGRGLGYGYTF
TRBD1	.	TRBJ1-1	TRBV7-9	TGTGCCAGCAGCCAGGGGACAGGGGAGAACACTGAAGCTTTCTTT	CASSQGTGENTEAFF
TRBD1	few	TRBJ1-1	TRBV6-5	TGTGCCAGCAGTTACTCGGACGCAGGGGGTGGCACTGAAGCTTTCTTT	CASSYSDAGGGTEAFF
.	.	TRBJ1-5	TRBV30	TGTGCCTGGAGTTTGTCACAGCTGAATCAGCCCCAGCATTTT	CAWSLSQLNQPQHF
TRBD1	.	TRBJ2-7	TRBV3-1/TRBV3-2	TGTGCCAGCAGCCAACCCGGGACAGGGCCCTACGAGCAGTACTTC	CASSQPGTGPYEQYF
TRBD1	.	TRBJ1-2	TRBV7-9	TGTGCCACTGCGACAGGGGGTTACGACTATGGCTACACCTTC	CATATGGYDYGYTF
.	.	TRBJ1-2	TRBV7-9	TGTGCCAGCAGTCCGGGGGGAGTAGATGGCTACACCTTC	CASSPGGVDGYTF
.	.	TRBJ1-2	TRBV11-2	TGTGCCAGCAGCTTAGATACGGGGTTTAACTATGGCTACACCTTC	CASSLDTGFNYGYTF